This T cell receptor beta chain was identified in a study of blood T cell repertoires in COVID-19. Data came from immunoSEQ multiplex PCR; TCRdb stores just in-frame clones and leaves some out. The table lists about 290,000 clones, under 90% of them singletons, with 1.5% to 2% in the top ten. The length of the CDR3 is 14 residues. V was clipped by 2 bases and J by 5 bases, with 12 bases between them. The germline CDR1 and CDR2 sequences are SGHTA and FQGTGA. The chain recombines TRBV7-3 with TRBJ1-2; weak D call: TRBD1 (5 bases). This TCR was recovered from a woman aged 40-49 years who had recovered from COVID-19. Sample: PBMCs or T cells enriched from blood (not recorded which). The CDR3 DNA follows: TGTGCCAGCAGCTTACATGGGGCAGGGTATGGCTACACCTTC. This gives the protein CASSLHGAGYGYTF.